Listed here are 22 T cell receptor beta chains from one sample, sequenced in a study of T cells after yellow fever vaccination. MiXCR, applied by TCRdb to the 5' RACE reads, yields one record per CDR3 protein. The sample records 300,000 to 400,000 distinct CDR3 sequences, around 13% being singletons. The sequences come from CD4+ T cells sorted from PBMCs, collected 15 days after the yellow fever booster vaccination. All receptors come from a man between 18 and 29 years old who received the YFV17D yellow fever vaccine.

The V call is TRBV5-1, the J call TRBJ2-3; D gene uncertain. Germline V gives CDR1 SGHRS, CDR2 YFSETQ. CDR3 length: 13 amino acids. Trimming took off 4 bases at V and 0 bases at J, with 6 bases between the two ends. Here the CDR3 reads CASSGVSTDTQYF. The CDR3 nucleotides are TGCGCCAGCAGCGGGGTAAGCACAGATACGCAGTATTTT.

The chain recombines TRBV19 with TRBJ1-5; 8 nucleotides match TRBD1. The CDR3 is made up of 15 amino acids. CDR1 is LNHDA, CDR2 SQIVND, per germline (reference sequence). Trimming at V came to 6 bases and at J to 2 bases, leaving 6 bases not matched to a gene. This CDR3 is CASRIQGVGNQPQHF. The CDR3 DNA reads TGTGCCAGTAGGATACAGGGGGTCGGCAATCAGCCCCAGCATTTT. Based on the CDR3 plus reference TRBV19 and TRBJ1-5, the full variable domain is DGGITQSPKYLFRKEGQNVTLSCEQNLNHDAMYWYRQDPGQGLRLIYYSQIVNDFQKGDIAEGYSVSREKKESFPLTVTSAQKNPTAFYLCASRIQGVGNQPQHFGDGTRLSIL.

This clonotype turned up a few times. This sequence joins TRBV29-1 and TRBJ2-1; D tentatively reads TRBD1 or TRBD2 (6 bases each). The ends were cut back, 5 bases at V and 10 bases at J, with 21 bases in the middle. The CDR3 loop spans 14 amino acids. Looked up from germline, CDR1 is SQVTM and CDR2 is ANQGSEA. CDR3 sequence reads: CSVNGGVEVWEQFF. For the CDR3, the DNA is TGCAGCGTTAACGGGGGCGTAGAAGTTTGGGAGCAGTTCTTC.

In its sample, this clonotype was seen once. V gene TRBV27 combines with J gene TRBJ2-5; 13 bases align to TRBD2. Germline trimming cut 5 bases from V and 1 base from J; bases unmatched to any gene: 4. Looked up from germline, CDR1 is MNHEY and CDR2 is SMNVEV (reference sequence). The CDR3 is 16 residues long. This CDR3 reads CASSNGLAGAQETQYF. The DNA for the CDR3 is TGTGCCAGCAGTAACGGACTAGCGGGGGCCCAAGAGACCCAGTACTTC.

The V call is TRBV4-1, the J call TRBJ1-5; unclear D gene. Germline values: CDR1 MGHRA, CDR2 YSYEKL. Trimming removed 0 bases at V and 4 bases at J, with 10 bases between. This CDR3 spans 15 amino acids. Here the CDR3 reads CASSQERQENQPQHF. The CDR3 DNA reads TGCGCCAGCAGCCAAGAAAGGCAAGAAAATCAGCCCCAGCATTTT.

This clonotype was picked up many times. The V gene is TRBV3-1, the J gene TRBJ2-7; 9 bases align to TRBD2. Losses at the gene ends were 3 bases for V and 6 bases for J; bases not matched to a gene: 6. The germline V gene has CDR1 LGHDT and CDR2 YNNKEL (reference sequence). This CDR3 spans 14 amino acids. The CDR3 coding sequence is TGTGCCAGCAGCCAGGGGACTAGCAGCGGCGAGCAGTACGTC. Translated, it gives CASSQGTSSGEQYV.

This clonotype was picked up a small number of times. The rearrangement links TRBV21-1 to TRBJ1-4. TRBV21-1 is a pseudogene segment. The CDR3 covers 12 residues. In DNA form, the CDR3 reads TGTGCCAGCAGCAAATGGCAAGAAAAACTGTTTTTT. It encodes CASSKWQEKLFF.

The table lists this clonotype with a few counts. The chain recombines TRBV6-5 with TRBJ2-1; 8 bases map to TRBD2. J gave up 4 bases and V 6 bases, and 14 bases lay outside the gene matches. The CDR3 extends over 17 amino acids. Germline V lookup: CDR1 MNHEY, CDR2 SVGAGI. CDR3 coding DNA: TGTGCCAGCAGCCTCGGTTCCGGGGGGGCCAAATACAATGAGCAGTTCTTC. Translating gives CASSLGSGGAKYNEQFF.

This clonotype has only a few counts. This chain joins TRBV12-3 or TRBV12-4 and TRBJ2-1, with 11 bases aligning to TRBD2. The CDR3 contains 17 residues. After removal of 5 bases from V and 3 bases from J, the junction contained 9 bases not matched to a gene. The CDR3 DNA reads TGTGCCAGCAGTCTTGTGGTGACTAGCGGGGACTACAATGAGCAGTTCTTC. Residues: CASSLVVTSGDYNEQFF.

This clonotype has just a few counts. The chain recombines TRBV14 with TRBJ1-6; D call uncertain. The CDR3 spans 12 residues. The V end was cut by 5 bases, the J end by 9 bases, with 8 bases between. Germline-derived CDR1 and CDR2 are SGHDN and FVKESK. The CDR3 loop is CASSIPSSPLHF. Here the CDR3 DNA reads TGTGCCAGCAGCATTCCCAGTTCACCCCTCCACTTT.

The chain carries TRBV7-6 and TRBJ2-3, with a weak D call TRBD2 (6 bases). CDR1 is SGHVS and CDR2 is FNYEAQ in the germline V gene. Trimming took 5 bases from V and 11 from J, leaving 23 bases between them. There are 15 residues in the CDR3. CDR3 in DNA: TGTGCCAGCAGCCCCGGTGAGGGAGGAGATTTAAAGCAGTATTTT. It codes for CASSPGEGGDLKQYF. Together with reference TRBV7-6 and TRBJ2-3, the CDR3 gives the full variable domain: GAGVSQSPRYKVTKRGQDVALRCDPISGHVSLYWYRQALGQGPEFLTYFNYEAQQDKSGLPNDRFSAERPEGSISTLTIQRTEQRDSAMYRCASSPGEGGDLKQYFGPGTRLTVL.

This clonotype was counted between two and nine times. The genes are TRBV12-3 or TRBV12-4 and TRBJ1-4; D is undetermined. This CDR3 contains 14 residues. V was clipped by 3 bases and J by 8 bases, with 13 bases between them. Written as DNA, the CDR3 is TGTGCCAGCAGTTTTTCGGTAGTGGAGGAAAAACTGTTTTTT. Its protein product is CASSFSVVEEKLFF.

This chain links TRBV9 with TRBJ2-7; 10 bases fit TRBD1. The V gene's germline CDR1 is SGDLS and CDR2 YYNGEE. The CDR3 is 17 amino acids. The junction had 13 bases not matched to a gene; V was cut back by 0 bases and J by 7 bases. The CDR3 bases are TGTGCCAGCAGCGTAGCCGAGGGACGACAGGGGGCGTGGGAGCAGTACGTC. This encodes CASSVAEGRQGAWEQYV.

The sample holds many counts of this clonotype. The V gene is TRBV5-4, the J gene TRBJ2-7; D uncertain. The CDR3 has 12 residues. V lost 1 base to trimming and J lost 6 bases, with 8 bases between them. CDR1 and CDR2 (germline): SGHNT, YYREEE (reference sequence). The CDR3 nucleotides are TGTGCCAGCAGCTTGATAGGAACCGAGCAGTACTTC. It is translated as CASSLIGTEQYF. The variable domain in full, with the rest retrieved from reference TRBV5-4 and TRBJ2-7, is ETGVTQSPTHLIKTRGQQVTLRCSSQSGHNTVSWYQQALGQGPQFIFQYYREEENGRGNFPPRFSGLQFPNYSSELNVNALELDDSALYLCASSLIGTEQYFGPGTRLTVT.

The V gene is TRBV9, the J gene TRBJ2-3; a weak D match, TRBD2 (6 bases). CDR1 and CDR2 (germline): SGDLS, YYNGEE. Trimming shortened V by 0 bases and J by 1 base, and 18 bases separated the two germline ends. The CDR3 extends over 18 amino acids. The CDR3 DNA reads TGTGCCAGCAGCGTAGATGACGGGGGATCGTCTCGCACAGATACGCAGTATTTT. As protein: CASSVDDGGSSRTDTQYF.

The V call is TRBV10-3, the J call TRBJ1-1; TRBD1 is a possible D gene (5 bases). V lost 6 bases and J lost 4, with 9 bases in between. Germline CDR1 reads ENHRY; CDR2 reads SYGVKD. The CDR3 length is 12 residues. The CDR3 is CAIRGGVTEAFF. The CDR3 DNA sequence: TGTGCCATCAGGGGGGGTGTCACTGAAGCTTTCTTT.

The chain couples TRBV7-3 to TRBJ2-6; D is uncertain. V was shortened by 5 bases and J by 2 bases, with 10 bases between the two germline ends. This CDR3 is 15 amino acids long. From germline, CDR1 is SGHTA and CDR2 FQGTGA. The CDR3 region has the DNA TGTGCCAGCAGCCCCCAGGTGGCTGGGGCCAACGTCCTGACTTTC. Its protein is CASSPQVAGANVLTF.

This clonotype turned up a few times. V is TRBV7-9 and J is TRBJ2-1; D possibly uses TRBD1 or TRBD2 (5 bases each). V shed 3 bases and J shed 5 bases, with 23 bases lying between them. Germline V gives CDR1 SEHNR, CDR2 FQNEAQ (reference sequence). The CDR3 runs 18 residues. DNA of the CDR3: TGTGCCAGCAGCTTTAACTCCTACAACAAGACGGGACACAATGAGCAGTTCTTC. Protein product: CASSFNSYNKTGHNEQFF.

The sample holds a few counts of this clonotype. This chain connects TRBV7-9 to TRBJ2-1; 9 positions match TRBD1. CDR3 length equals 18 residues. Trimming cost V 5 bases and J 5 bases; bases outside gene matches: 16. The V gene's germline CDR1 is SEHNR and CDR2 FQNEAQ (reference sequence). The CDR3 spells CASSLRSRGQGTNNEQFF. The CDR3 nucleotides are TGTGCCAGCAGCCTGCGATCTAGAGGACAGGGGACCAACAATGAGCAGTTCTTC.

This clonotype appeared a few times. The chain couples TRBV6-5 to TRBJ1-2, with D perhaps matching TRBD1 (6 bases). In germline, CDR1 is MNHEY, CDR2 SVGAGI. The CDR3 extends over 12 amino acids. V lost 4 bases and J lost 12, with 15 bases in between. For the CDR3, the DNA is TGTGCCAGCAGTTCTACGACAGGTTTCGACACCTTC. It translates to CASSSTTGFDTF.

The sample holds a few counts of this clonotype. This chain uses TRBV9 with TRBJ2-1; 7 nucleotides agree with TRBD2. Germline CDR1 reads SGDLS; CDR2 reads YYNGEE. The J segment lost 8 bases and the V segment lost 2 bases, leaving 10 bases of the junction unmatched. There are 15 residues in the CDR3. CDR3 sequence reads: CASSVASGWGDEQFF. CDR3 sequence (DNA): TGTGCCAGCAGCGTGGCTAGCGGCTGGGGCGATGAGCAGTTCTTC. The entire variable domain, with the rest obtained from reference TRBV9 and TRBJ2-1, is as follows: DSGVTQTPKHLITATGQRVTLRCSPRSGDLSVYWYQQSLDQGLQFLIQYYNGEERAKGNILERFSAQQFPDLHSELNLSSLELGDSALYFCASSVASGWGDEQFFGPGTRLTVL.

This clonotype was picked up a small number of times. The chain uses TRBV7-8 and TRBJ2-7, with D possibly TRBD2 on 5 matching bases. The V end was cut by 0 bases, the J end by 0 bases, with 12 bases between. CDR3 length: 16 amino acids. Germline CDR1 SGHVS, CDR2 FQNEAQ. CDR3 in DNA: TGTGCCAGCAGCTTAGCTAAAGGACTGGGCTCCTACGAGCAGTACTTC. Protein product: CASSLAKGLGSYEQYF.